These T cell receptor beta chains were read from a single sample in a study of T cells in Graves' hyperthyroidism and ophthalmopathy. TCRdb re-called the multiplex PCR reads with MiXCR, one entry per CDR3 protein. The data hold roughly 49,000 distinct CDR3 sequences, with about 54% observed a single time. Material for sequencing was peripheral blood or thyroid tissue (not recorded which). These receptors were collected from a man aged 18 to 30 with Graves' hyperthyroidism. CDR3s leave out the opening cysteine and the closing phenylalanine or tryptophan.

>TRBV5-1|11|TRBJ2-7
ASSLGSGYEQY
>TRBV7-2|11|TRBJ1-2
ASSPGTAHGYT
>TRBV3-1|15|TRBJ2-7
ASSQGLDSTTSYEQY
>TRBV29-1|11|TRBJ2-2
SVGTSGSVELF
>TRBV29-1|9|TRBJ1-1
SVLENTEAF
>TRBV7-2|14|TRBJ2-5
ASSFHYLAVQETQY
>TRBV27|11|TRBJ1-6
ASSWGGDSPLH
>TRBV7-2|10|TRBJ1-3
ASSPNRNTIY
>TRBV6-5|14|TRBJ2-7
ASSYSPDRGPYEQY
>TRBV2|12|TRBJ2-7
ASSELNPPGEQY
>TRBV24-1|13|TRBJ1-6
ATSESGTANSPLH
>TRBV20-1|15|TRBJ2-6
SAGPGGSLSGANVLT
>TRBV28|9|TRBJ1-4
ASSLIRKLF
>TRBV20-1|10|TRBJ1-1
SARDLQTEAF
>TRBV5-1|15|TRBJ2-2
ASSQYVDRSHTGELF